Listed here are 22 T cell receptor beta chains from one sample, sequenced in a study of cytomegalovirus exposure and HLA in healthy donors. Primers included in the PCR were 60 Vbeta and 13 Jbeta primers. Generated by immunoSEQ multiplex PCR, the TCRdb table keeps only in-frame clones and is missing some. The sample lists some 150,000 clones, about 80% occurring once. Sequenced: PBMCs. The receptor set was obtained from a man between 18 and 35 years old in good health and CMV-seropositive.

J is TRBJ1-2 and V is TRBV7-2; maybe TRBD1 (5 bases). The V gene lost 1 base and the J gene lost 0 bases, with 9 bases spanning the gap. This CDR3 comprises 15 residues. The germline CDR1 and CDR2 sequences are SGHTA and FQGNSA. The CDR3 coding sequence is TGTGCCAGCAGCTTAGAAGGGGCCACTAACTATGGCTACACCTTC. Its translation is CASSLEGATNYGYTF.

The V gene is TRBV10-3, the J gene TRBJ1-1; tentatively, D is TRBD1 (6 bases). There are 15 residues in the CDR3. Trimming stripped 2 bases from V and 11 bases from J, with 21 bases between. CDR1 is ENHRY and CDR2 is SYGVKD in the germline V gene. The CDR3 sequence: CAISEPGDVVSTAFF. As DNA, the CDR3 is TGTGCCATCAGTGAGCCAGGGGACGTGGTCTCTACGGCTTTCTTT.

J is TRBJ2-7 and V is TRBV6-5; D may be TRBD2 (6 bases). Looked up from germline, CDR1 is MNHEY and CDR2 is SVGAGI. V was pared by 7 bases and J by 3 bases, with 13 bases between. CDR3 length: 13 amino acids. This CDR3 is CASMRRGNYEQYF. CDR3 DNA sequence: TGTGCCAGCATGAGACGGGGGAACTACGAGCAGTACTTC.

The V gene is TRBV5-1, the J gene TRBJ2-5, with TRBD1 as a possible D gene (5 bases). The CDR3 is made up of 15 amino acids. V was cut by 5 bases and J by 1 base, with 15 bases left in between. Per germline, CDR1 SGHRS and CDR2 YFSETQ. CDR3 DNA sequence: TGCGCCAGCAGTCGACGACAGACCCTCCAAGAGACCCAGTACTTC. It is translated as CASSRRQTLQETQYF.

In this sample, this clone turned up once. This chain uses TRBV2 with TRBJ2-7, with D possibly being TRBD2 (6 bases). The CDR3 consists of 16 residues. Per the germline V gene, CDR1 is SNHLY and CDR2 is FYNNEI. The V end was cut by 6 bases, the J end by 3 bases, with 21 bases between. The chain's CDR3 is CASRGGTPAFGYEQYF. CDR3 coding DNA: TGTGCCAGCAGGGGCGGGACTCCGGCTTTCGGCTACGAGCAGTACTTC. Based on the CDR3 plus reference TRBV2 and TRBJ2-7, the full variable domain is EPEVTQTPSHQVTQMGQEVILRCVPISNHLYFYWYRQILGQKVEFLVSFYNNEISEKSEIFDDQFSVERPDGSNFTLKIRSTKLEDSAMYFCASRGGTPAFGYEQYFGPGTRLTVT.

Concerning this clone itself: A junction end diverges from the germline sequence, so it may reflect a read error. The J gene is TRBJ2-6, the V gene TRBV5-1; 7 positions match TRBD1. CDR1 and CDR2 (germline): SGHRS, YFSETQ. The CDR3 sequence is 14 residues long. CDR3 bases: TGCGCCAGCAGGGACAGGTCTGGGGCCAACGGCCTGACTTTC. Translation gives CASRDRSGANGLTF.

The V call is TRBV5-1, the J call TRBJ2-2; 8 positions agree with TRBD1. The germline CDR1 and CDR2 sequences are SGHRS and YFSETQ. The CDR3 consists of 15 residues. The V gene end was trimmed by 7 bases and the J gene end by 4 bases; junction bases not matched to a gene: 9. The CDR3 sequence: CASRPGQVLTGELFF. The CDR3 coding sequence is TGCGCCAGCCGCCCGGGACAGGTCCTCACCGGGGAGCTGTTTTTT.

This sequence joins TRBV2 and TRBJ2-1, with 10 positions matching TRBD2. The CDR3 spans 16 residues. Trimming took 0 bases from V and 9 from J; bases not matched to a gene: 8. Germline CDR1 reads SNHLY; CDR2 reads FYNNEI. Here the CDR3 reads CASSEARRTSGGEQFF. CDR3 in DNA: TGTGCCAGCAGTGAAGCGCGCCGGACTAGCGGTGGTGAGCAGTTCTTC.

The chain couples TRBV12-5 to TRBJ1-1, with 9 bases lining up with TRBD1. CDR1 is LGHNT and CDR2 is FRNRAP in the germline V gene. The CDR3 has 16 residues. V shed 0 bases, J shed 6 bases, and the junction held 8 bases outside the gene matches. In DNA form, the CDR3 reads TGTGCTAGTGGTTTGGTCCCGACAGGGGGGTTTTCTGAAGCTTTCTTT. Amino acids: CASGLVPTGGFSEAFF.

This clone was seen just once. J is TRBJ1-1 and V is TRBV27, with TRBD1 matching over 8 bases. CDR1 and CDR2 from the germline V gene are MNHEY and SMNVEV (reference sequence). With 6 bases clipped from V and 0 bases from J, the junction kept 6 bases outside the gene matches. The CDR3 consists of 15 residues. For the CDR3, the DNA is TGTGCCAGCAGAACCGGACAGGGCATGAACACTGAAGCTTTCTTT. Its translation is CASRTGQGMNTEAFF.

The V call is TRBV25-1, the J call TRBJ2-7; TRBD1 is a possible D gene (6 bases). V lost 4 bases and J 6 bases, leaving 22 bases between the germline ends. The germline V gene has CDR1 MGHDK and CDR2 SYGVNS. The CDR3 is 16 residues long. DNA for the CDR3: TGTGCCAGCAGTGGGCTATCCCAGGGGCTCCTCAGCGAGCAGTACTTC. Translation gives CASSGLSQGLLSEQYF.

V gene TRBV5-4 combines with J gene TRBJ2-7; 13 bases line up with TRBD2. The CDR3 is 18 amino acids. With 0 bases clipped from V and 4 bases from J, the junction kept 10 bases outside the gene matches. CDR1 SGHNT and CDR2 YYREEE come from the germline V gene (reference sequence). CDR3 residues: CASSLALAGGPGYYEQYF. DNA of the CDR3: TGTGCCAGCAGCTTGGCACTAGCGGGAGGGCCAGGGTATTACGAGCAGTACTTC. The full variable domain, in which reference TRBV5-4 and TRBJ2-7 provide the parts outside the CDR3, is ETGVTQSPTHLIKTRGQQVTLRCSSQSGHNTVSWYQQALGQGPQFIFQYYREEENGRGNFPPRFSGLQFPNYSSELNVNALELDDSALYLCASSLALAGGPGYYEQYFGPGTRLTVT.

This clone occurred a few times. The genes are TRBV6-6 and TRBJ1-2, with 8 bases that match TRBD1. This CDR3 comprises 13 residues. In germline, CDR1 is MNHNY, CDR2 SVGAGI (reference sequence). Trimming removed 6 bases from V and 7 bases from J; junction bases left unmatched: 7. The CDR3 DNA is TGTGCCAGCAGCCAAGGACAGGGCTCTGGCTACACCTTC. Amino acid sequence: CASSQGQGSGYTF.

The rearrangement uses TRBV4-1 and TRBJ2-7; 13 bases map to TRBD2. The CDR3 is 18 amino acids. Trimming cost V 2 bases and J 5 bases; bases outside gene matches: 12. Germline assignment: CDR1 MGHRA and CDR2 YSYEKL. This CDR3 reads CASSQIDMGLAGHNEQYF. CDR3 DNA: TGCGCCAGCAGCCAAATAGATATGGGACTAGCGGGACACAACGAGCAGTACTTC.

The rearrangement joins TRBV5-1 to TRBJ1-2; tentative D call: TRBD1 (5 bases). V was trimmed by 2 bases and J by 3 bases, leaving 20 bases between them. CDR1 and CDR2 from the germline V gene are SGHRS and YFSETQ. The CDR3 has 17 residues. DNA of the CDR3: TGCGCCAGCAGCTTCGGGCCCGGGGGTATTAGGGACTATGGCTACACCTTC. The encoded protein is CASSFGPGGIRDYGYTF.

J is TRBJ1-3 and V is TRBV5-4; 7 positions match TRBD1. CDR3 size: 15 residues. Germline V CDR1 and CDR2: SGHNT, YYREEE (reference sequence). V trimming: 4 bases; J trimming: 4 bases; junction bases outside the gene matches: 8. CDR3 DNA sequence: TGTGCCAGCAGCCAAAACGCAGGGGGAGGAAACACCATATATTTT. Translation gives CASSQNAGGGNTIYF.

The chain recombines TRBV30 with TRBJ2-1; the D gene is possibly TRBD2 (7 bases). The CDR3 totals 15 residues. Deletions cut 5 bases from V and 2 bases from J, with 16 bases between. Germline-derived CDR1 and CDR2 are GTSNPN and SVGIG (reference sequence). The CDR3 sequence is CAWGGGGGAYNEQFF. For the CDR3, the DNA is TGTGCCTGGGGTGGGGGGGGCGGGGCCTACAATGAGCAGTTCTTC.

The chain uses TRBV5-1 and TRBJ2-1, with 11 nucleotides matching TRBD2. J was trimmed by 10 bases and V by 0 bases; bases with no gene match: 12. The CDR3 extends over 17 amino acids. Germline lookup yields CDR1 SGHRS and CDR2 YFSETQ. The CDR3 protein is CASSLVPGLAASGEQFF. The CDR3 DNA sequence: TGCGCCAGCAGCTTGGTCCCGGGACTAGCGGCCTCCGGGGAGCAGTTCTTC.

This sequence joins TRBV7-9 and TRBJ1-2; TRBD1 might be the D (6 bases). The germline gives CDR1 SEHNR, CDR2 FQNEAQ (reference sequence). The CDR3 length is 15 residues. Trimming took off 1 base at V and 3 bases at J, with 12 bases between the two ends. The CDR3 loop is CASSLEDRRHYGYTF. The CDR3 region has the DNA TGTGCCAGCAGCTTAGAGGACAGACGGCACTATGGCTACACCTTC.

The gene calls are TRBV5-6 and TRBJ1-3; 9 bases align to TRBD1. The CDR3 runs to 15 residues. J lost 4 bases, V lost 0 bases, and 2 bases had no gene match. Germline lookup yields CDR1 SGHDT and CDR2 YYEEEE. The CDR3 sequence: CASSLAGTGGNTIYF. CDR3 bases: TGTGCCAGCAGCTTGGCCGGGACAGGGGGAAACACCATATATTTT.

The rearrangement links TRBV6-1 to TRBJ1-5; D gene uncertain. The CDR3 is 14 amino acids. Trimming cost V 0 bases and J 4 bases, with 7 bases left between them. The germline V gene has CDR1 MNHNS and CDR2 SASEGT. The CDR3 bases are TGTGCCAGCAGTGAAGCAGGGAGGAATCAGCCCCAGCATTTT. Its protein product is CASSEAGRNQPQHF.

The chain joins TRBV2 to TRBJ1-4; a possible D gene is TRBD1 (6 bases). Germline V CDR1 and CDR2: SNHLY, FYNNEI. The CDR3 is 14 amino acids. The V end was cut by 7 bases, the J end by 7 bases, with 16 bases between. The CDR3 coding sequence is TGTGCCAGCAACCTGAAGGGGGTGGTTGAAAAACTGTTTTTT. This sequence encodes CASNLKGVVEKLFF. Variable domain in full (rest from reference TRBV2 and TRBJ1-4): EPEVTQTPSHQVTQMGQEVILRCVPISNHLYFYWYRQILGQKVEFLVSFYNNEISEKSEIFDDQFSVERPDGSNFTLKIRSTKLEDSAMYFCASNLKGVVEKLFFGSGTQLSVL.